This T cell receptor (beta chain) was documented in a study of blood T cell repertoires in COVID-19. Whole-study context: Collection of acute and convalescent COVID-19 samples took place in the United States, Italy and Spain. Nucleic acid was either cDNA or gDNA, and it came from T cells, B-cell-depleted T cells, or PBMCs.

Germline CDR1 MNHEY, CDR2 SVGAGI. V lost 6 bases to trimming and J lost 11 bases; unmatched junction nucleotides: 15. There are 14 residues in the CDR3. Per the study methods: Counts of nucleated cells, estimated from reference gene primer amplification, were obtained. Profiled with immunoSEQ multiplex PCR; TCRdb holds only in-frame clones, not every one. Clonal size and the V and J genes are those of that table, whereas D and trimming came from the DNA. The data hold some 150,000 clones, with 70% to 90% observed a single time. The sequence derives from a man in his sixties with active or convalescent COVID-19. The rearrangement uses TRBV6-5 and TRBJ1-1; TRBD1 matches at 7 bases. Sequences were obtained from peripheral blood. CDR3 bases: TGTGCCAGCAGACAAACGATGCCCAGGGGGAAGGCTTTCTTT. It specifies CASRQTMPRGKAFF.